This T cell receptor beta chain was sequenced for a study of T cell repertoires in cytomegalovirus infection. Study-level background: Public TCR beta signatures indicated both CMV infection and matching HLA type. Study-level points and caveats: Public TCR beta family frequency separated CMV-and-HLA carriers, including in an independent cohort.

With respect to this clonotype: Its antigen is still unknown.

With 1 base clipped from V and 2 bases from J, the junction kept 7 bases outside the gene matches. CDR3 size: 16 residues. Germline V gene data show CDR1 as SGHVT and CDR2 as SQSDAQ. TCRdb used MiXCR to reprocess the reads, holding one entry per CDR3 protein. The sample consists of roughly 920,000 distinct CDR3 sequences, about 33% of them appearing once. The clonotype originates from a human donor in good health (CMV status not recorded). Some clones in this sample may be carry-over from other donors' samples. The chain uses TRBV7-4 and TRBJ2-5, with 7 nucleotides matching TRBD2. Sequences were derived from cultured CD8+ T cells from PBMCs, sampled from culture after CMV antigen stimulation. CDR3 DNA sequence: TGTGCCAGCAGCTTAGTGGTAGCGGGTCCTCAAGAGACCCAGTACTTC. It is translated as CASSLVVAGPQETQYF.